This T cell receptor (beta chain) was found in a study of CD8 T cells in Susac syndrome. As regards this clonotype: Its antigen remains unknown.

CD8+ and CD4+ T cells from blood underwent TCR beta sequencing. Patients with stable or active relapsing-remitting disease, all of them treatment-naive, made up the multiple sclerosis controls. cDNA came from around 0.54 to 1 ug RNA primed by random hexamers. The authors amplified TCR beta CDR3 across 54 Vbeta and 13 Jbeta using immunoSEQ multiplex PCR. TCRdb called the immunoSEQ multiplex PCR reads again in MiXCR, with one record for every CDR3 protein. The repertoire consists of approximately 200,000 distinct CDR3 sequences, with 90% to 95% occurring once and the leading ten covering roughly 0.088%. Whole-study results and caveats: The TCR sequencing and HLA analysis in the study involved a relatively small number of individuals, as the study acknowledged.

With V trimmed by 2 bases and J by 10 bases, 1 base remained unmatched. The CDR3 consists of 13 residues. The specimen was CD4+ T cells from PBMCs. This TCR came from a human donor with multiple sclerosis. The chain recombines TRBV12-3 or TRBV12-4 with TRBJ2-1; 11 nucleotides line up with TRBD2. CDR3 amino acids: CASSLRLAGEQFF. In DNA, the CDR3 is TGTGCCAGCAGTTTAAGACTAGCGGGAGAGCAGTTCTTC.